This TCR beta chain originates from a study of T cell repertoires in cytomegalovirus infection. Study-wide background: Both a matching HLA type and CMV infection were indicated by public TCR beta signatures. General observations from the study: Pooled public TCR beta family frequency picked out CMV carriers with the relevant HLA.

This clonotype has ten or more counts. Its antigen remains unidentified. V was shortened by 3 bases and J by 0 bases, with 27 bases between the two germline ends. This CDR3 region has 21 residues. TCRdb re-analysed the reads in MiXCR, keeping a single row per CDR3 protein. In the table there are approximately 150,000 distinct CDR3 sequences, under 8.5% of which are singletons. The TCR originated in a human donor in good health (CMV status not recorded). Some clones in this sample may be carry-over from other donors' samples. Sequencing was performed on PBMCs. The chain joins TRBV12-3 or TRBV12-4 to TRBJ2-1; TRBD2 is a possible D gene (7 bases). CDR3 bases: TGTGCCAGCAGTTTTATCCCTCTACTAGGGGGGGGTCCCTCCTCCTACAATGAGCAGTTCTTC. This codes for CASSFIPLLGGGPSSYNEQFF.